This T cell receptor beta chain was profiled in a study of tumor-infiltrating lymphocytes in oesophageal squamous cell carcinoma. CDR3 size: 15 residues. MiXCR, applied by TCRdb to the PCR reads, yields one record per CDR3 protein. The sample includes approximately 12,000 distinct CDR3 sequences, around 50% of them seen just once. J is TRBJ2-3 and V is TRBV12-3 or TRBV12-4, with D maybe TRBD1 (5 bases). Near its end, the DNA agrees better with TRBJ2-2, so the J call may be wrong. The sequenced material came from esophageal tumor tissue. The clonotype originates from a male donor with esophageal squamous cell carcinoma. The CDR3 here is CASSFGQGNTGELFF. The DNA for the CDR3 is TGTGCCAGCAGTTTTGGGCAGGGCAACACCGGGGAGCTGTTTTTT.